This passage covers 13 T cell receptor beta chains from one sample sequenced in a study of blood T cell repertoires in COVID-19. Profiled with immunoSEQ multiplex PCR; TCRdb holds only in-frame clones, not every one. The sample contains 87,000 or so clones, around 83% of which appear only once. The sequenced material came from peripheral blood. Every receptor here comes from a woman in her 70s with acute or convalescent COVID-19.

The chain is built from TRBV19 and TRBJ1-2, with D perhaps matching TRBD1 (5 bases). Per the germline V gene, CDR1 is LNHDA and CDR2 is SQIVND (reference sequence). The CDR3 contains 12 residues. V was cut by 8 bases and J by 6 bases, with 13 bases left in between. CDR3 residues: CASRQGAHGYTF. DNA for the CDR3: TGTGCCAGTCGTCAAGGGGCCCATGGCTACACCTTC.

This chain links TRBV7-9 with TRBJ1-4; 7 nucleotides match TRBD1. V dropped 5 bases and J dropped 0; count of bases not matched to a gene: 6. Germline V gene data show CDR1 as SEHNR and CDR2 as FQNEAQ (reference sequence). The CDR3 spans 16 residues. In DNA form, the CDR3 reads TGTGCCAGCAGCGCACGACAGGGTGCAACTAATGAAAAACTGTTTTTT. Encoded protein: CASSARQGATNEKLFF.

A single count supports this clone. The chain couples TRBV6-5 to TRBJ2-7; D perhaps matches TRBD1 (5 bases). CDR1 and CDR2 from the germline V gene are MNHEY and SVGAGI. The length of the CDR3 is 14 residues. V was pared by 7 bases and J by 2 bases, with 15 bases between. Here the CDR3 DNA reads TGTGCCAGCACCTCACCCGACAGCACCTACGAGCAGTACTTC. Amino acids: CASTSPDSTYEQYF.

V and J are TRBV3-1 (or the pseudogene TRBV3-2) and TRBJ1-1; D perhaps matches TRBD1 (5 bases). The germline V gene has CDR1 LGHDT and CDR2 YNNKEL (reference sequence). V gave up 2 bases and J gave up 3 bases, with 13 bases separating them. CDR3 length equals 15 residues. Here the CDR3 reads CASSQQGRGYTEAFF. The CDR3 DNA is TGTGCCAGCAGCCAACAGGGAAGGGGATACACTGAAGCTTTCTTT.

This chain uses TRBV20-1 with TRBJ2-7, with TRBD1 matching over 9 bases. This CDR3 region has 17 residues. Looked up from germline, CDR1 is DFQATT and CDR2 is SNEGSKA (reference sequence). Trimming took 3 bases from V and 4 from J; bases not matched to a gene: 16. The CDR3 coding sequence is TGCAGTGCTAGTCCCGGGACAGGGTCACTTTTTCGGTACGAGCAGTACTTC. Residues: CSASPGTGSLFRYEQYF.

This rearrangement joins TRBV2 to TRBJ1-5; possible D gene TRBD1, 6 bases. The CDR3 extends over 16 amino acids. V dropped 0 bases and J dropped 0 bases, with 9 bases sitting between them. Germline CDR1 and CDR2: SNHLY and FYNNEI. CDR3 sequence (DNA): TGTGCCAGCAGTGAAGCAGGGGGGGATAGCAATCAGCCCCAGCATTTT. This gives the protein CASSEAGGDSNQPQHF.

Notes on this clone: This same CDR3 is encoded by further DNA sequences in the sample. This chain connects TRBV18 to TRBJ1-2; 7 bases line up with TRBD1. Germline CDR1 reads KGHSH; CDR2 reads LQKENI. This CDR3 has 13 residues. V was clipped by 3 bases and J by 4 bases; unmatched bases: 2. In nucleotides, the CDR3 is TGTGCCAGCTCACCCGGGACAGCCTATGGCTACACCTTC. Residues: CASSPGTAYGYTF.

CDR3 protein: CASSSQGVLEEKLFF. The CDR3 DNA follows: TGCGCCAGCAGCTCCCAGGGGGTTTTAGAGGAAAAACTGTTTTTT. The chain joins TRBV5-1 to TRBJ1-4; TRBD1 aligns across 7 bases. The CDR3 is 15 residues long. The trim removed 3 bases at V and 8 bases at J, leaving 10 bases unmatched. The germline CDR1 and CDR2 sequences are SGHRS and YFSETQ.

J is TRBJ1-5 and V is TRBV10-3; D gene unclear. The V end lost 9 bases, the J end lost 4 bases, and 13 bases lay between the germline ends. CDR3 size: 13 residues. Germline CDR1 reads ENHRY; CDR2 reads SYGVKD. DNA for the CDR3: TGTGCCATGAAGGCAGGCGCAAATCAGCCCCAGCATTTT. This translates into CAMKAGANQPQHF.

This sequence joins TRBV5-4 and TRBJ2-2, with 15 positions matching TRBD2. Germline trimming cut 4 bases from V and 1 base from J; bases unmatched to any gene: 5. The CDR3 is 18 residues long. Per the germline V gene, CDR1 is SGHNT and CDR2 is YYREEE (reference sequence). Here the CDR3 reads CASSPGTSGGRNTGELFF. CDR3 DNA: TGTGCCAGCAGCCCCGGGACTAGCGGGGGGCGGAACACCGGGGAGCTGTTTTTT. Drawing the rest from reference TRBV5-4 and TRBJ2-2, the complete variable domain is ETGVTQSPTHLIKTRGQQVTLRCSSQSGHNTVSWYQQALGQGPQFIFQYYREEENGRGNFPPRFSGLQFPNYSSELNVNALELDDSALYLCASSPGTSGGRNTGELFFGEGSRLTVL.

There are a few counts of this clone. The chain joins TRBV2 to TRBJ1-4, with a possible D match to TRBD1 (5 bases). This CDR3 region has 15 residues. Germline V gene lookup returns CDR1 SNHLY and CDR2 FYNNEI. Deletions cut 5 bases from V and 8 bases from J, with 18 bases between. This CDR3 is CASSPREGIQEKLFF. Here the CDR3 DNA reads TGTGCCAGCAGTCCCAGGGAGGGAATTCAGGAAAAACTGTTTTTT. Complete variable domain (other parts from reference TRBV2 and TRBJ1-4): EPEVTQTPSHQVTQMGQEVILRCVPISNHLYFYWYRQILGQKVEFLVSFYNNEISEKSEIFDDQFSVERPDGSNFTLKIRSTKLEDSAMYFCASSPREGIQEKLFFGSGTQLSVL.

The count of this clone is one. The CDR3 region has the DNA TGTGCCTGGAGTTCTACAGGGTTCACTGAAGCTTTCTTT. It yields the protein CAWSSTGFTEAFF. This chain links TRBV30 with TRBJ1-1, with D possibly matching TRBD1 (6 bases). The CDR3 has 13 amino acids. V lost 2 bases to trimming and J lost 4 bases, with 11 bases between them. Looked up from germline, CDR1 is GTSNPN and CDR2 is SVGIG (reference sequence).

This chain uses TRBV5-4 with TRBJ2-1; 8 bases fit TRBD2. The CDR3 runs 16 residues. J lost 2 bases, V lost 0 bases, and 4 bases had no gene match. Per the germline V gene, CDR1 is SGHNT and CDR2 is YYREEE (reference sequence). Here the CDR3 reads CASSLGRGGTYNEQFF. Here the CDR3 DNA reads TGTGCCAGCAGCTTGGGGCGCGGGGGGACCTACAATGAGCAGTTCTTC.